The present entry profiles one TCR beta chain with its context. Its antigen remains unidentified. The sample originates from a study of beta chain features in type 1 diabetes. Background on the study: Sorted cells examined across all samples numbered around 99,000,000. Regarding the study as a whole: There was a moderate but significant shortening of TCRB CDR3s in all four CD4+ subsets of Type 1 diabetes patients. These data did not resolve whether HLA type affects TCRB rearrangement.

The study reverse transcribed the entire isolated RNA, so it sequenced expressed TCRB transcripts. Clones were sequenced by immunoSEQ multiplex PCR, and TCRdb holds only the in-frame ones, with some missing. The data hold some 350,000 clones, with roughly 14% observed a single time. This CDR3 contains 15 residues. Per the germline V gene, CDR1 is SGHVS and CDR2 is FNYEAQ. The V and J ends lost 5 bases and 1 base respectively, with 14 bases between them. The origin of this receptor is a woman between 18 and 29 years old with type 1 diabetes. Source material: naive CD4+ T cells from blood. The chain has TRBV7-6 and TRBJ1-1; D may be TRBD1 (6 bases). CDR3: CASSPLGAGNTEAFF. The CDR3 nucleotides read TGTGCCAGCAGCCCCCTGGGGGCCGGGAACACTGAAGCTTTCTTT.